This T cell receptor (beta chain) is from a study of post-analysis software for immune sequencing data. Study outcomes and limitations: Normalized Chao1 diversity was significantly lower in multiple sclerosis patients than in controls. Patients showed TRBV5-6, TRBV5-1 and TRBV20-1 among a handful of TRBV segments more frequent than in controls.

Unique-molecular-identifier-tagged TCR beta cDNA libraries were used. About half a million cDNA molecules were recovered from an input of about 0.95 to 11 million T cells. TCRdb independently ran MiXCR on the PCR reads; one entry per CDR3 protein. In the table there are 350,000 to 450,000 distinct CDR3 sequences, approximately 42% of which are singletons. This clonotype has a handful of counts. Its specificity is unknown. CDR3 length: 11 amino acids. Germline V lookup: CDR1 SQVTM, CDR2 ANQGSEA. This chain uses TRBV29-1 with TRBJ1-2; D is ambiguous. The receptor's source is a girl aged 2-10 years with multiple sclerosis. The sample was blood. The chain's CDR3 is CISEGNYGYTF. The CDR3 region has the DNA TGCATCTCGGAGGGAAACTATGGCTACACCTTC.